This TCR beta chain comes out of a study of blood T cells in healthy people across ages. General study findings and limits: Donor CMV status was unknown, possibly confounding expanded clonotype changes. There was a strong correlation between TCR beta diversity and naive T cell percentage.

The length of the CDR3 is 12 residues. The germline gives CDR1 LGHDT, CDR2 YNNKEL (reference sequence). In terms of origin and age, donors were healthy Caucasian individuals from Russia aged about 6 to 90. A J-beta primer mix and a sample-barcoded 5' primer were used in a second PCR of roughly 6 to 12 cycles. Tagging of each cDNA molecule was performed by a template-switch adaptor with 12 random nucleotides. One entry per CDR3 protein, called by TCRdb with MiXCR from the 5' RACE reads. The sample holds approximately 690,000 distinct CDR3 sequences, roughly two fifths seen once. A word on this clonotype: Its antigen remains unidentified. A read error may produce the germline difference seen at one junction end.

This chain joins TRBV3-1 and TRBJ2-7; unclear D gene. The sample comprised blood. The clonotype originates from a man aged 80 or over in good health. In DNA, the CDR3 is TGTGCCTGCAGCCCCCGTATGGGCGAGCAGTACTTC. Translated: CACSPRMGEQYF.